Below are 24 T cell receptor beta chains sequenced from a single sample in a study of blood T cell repertoires in COVID-19. The method was immunoSEQ multiplex PCR; TCRdb's version includes in-frame clones alone and lacks a portion of them. The sample includes 220,000 or so clones, 85% to 90% of them seen just once. Sequences were obtained from PBMCs or T cells enriched from blood (not recorded which). These receptors all come from a man aged 45-65 years who had been exposed to COVID-19.

The J gene is TRBJ1-4, the V gene TRBV7-2; no clear D. The length of the CDR3 is 16 residues. The germline V and J ends were trimmed by 0 bases and 0 bases, with 8 bases remaining between them. Germline values: CDR1 SGHTA, CDR2 FQGNSA. The CDR3 sequence is CASSLAARSTNEKLFF. DNA for the CDR3: TGTGCCAGCAGCTTAGCGGCTCGCTCAACTAATGAAAAACTGTTTTTT.

The V and J genes are TRBV7-8 and TRBJ2-1; 9 nucleotides line up with TRBD1. V was clipped by 5 bases and J by 1 base; unmatched bases: 12. There are 18 residues in the CDR3. The germline V gene has CDR1 SGHVS and CDR2 FQNEAQ. The DNA of the CDR3 is TGTGCCAGCAGCCGGCGGACAGGGGAGTTGTTGTCCTACAATGAGCAGTTCTTC. Amino acid sequence: CASSRRTGELLSYNEQFF.

This rearrangement joins TRBV5-1 to TRBJ1-1; D is unresolved. The CDR3 has 13 amino acids. Trimming pared 3 bases from V and 3 bases from J, leaving 9 bases between. Germline V lookup: CDR1 SGHRS, CDR2 YFSETQ. DNA for the CDR3: TGCGCCAGCAGCTCCTTACTAGACACTGAAGCTTTCTTT. This encodes CASSSLLDTEAFF. The variable domain in full, with the rest retrieved from reference TRBV5-1 and TRBJ1-1, is KAGVTQTPRYLIKTRGQQVTLSCSPISGHRSVSWYQQTPGQGLQFLFEYFSETQRNKGNFPGRFSGRQFSNSRSEMNVSTLELGDSALYLCASSSLLDTEAFFGQGTRLTVV.

V gene TRBV4-1 combines with J gene TRBJ1-1; 8 nucleotides match TRBD1. Germline V gene sequence: CDR1 MGHRA, CDR2 YSYEKL. The CDR3 has 15 residues. The ends lost 4 bases at V and 3 bases at J; junction bases unmatched: 7. The CDR3 DNA follows: TGCGCCAGCAGCCGTTGGACAGGGAGGGACACTGAAGCTTTCTTT. Translating it yields CASSRWTGRDTEAFF.

The CDR3 bases are TGCGCCAGCAGTAGGACTCTACAAGAGACCCAGTACTTC. Translating it yields CASSRTLQETQYF. The chain joins TRBV10-1 to TRBJ2-5; D possibly corresponds to TRBD2 (5 bases). V was cut by 5 bases and J by 2 bases, with 9 bases left in between. The germline CDR1 and CDR2 sequences are WNHNN and SYGVQD (reference sequence). The length of the CDR3 is 13 residues.

CDR3 amino acids: CAWSVEVFSNYGYTF. CDR3 coding DNA: TGTGCCTGGAGTGTAGAGGTGTTTTCTAACTATGGCTACACCTTC. V gene TRBV30 combines with J gene TRBJ1-2; D is uncertain. Trimming took off 0 bases at V and 0 bases at J, with 11 bases between the two ends. The CDR3 is 15 residues long. Looked up from germline, CDR1 is GTSNPN and CDR2 is SVGIG (reference sequence).

This chain joins TRBV14 and TRBJ2-4; D gene uncertain. CDR1 is SGHDN, CDR2 FVKESK, per germline. This CDR3 has 14 amino acids. Trimming took off 1 base at V and 0 bases at J, with 4 bases between the two ends. In DNA form, the CDR3 reads TGTGCCAGCAGCCAAGGGCTAGCCAAAAACATTCAGTACTTC. This sequence encodes CASSQGLAKNIQYF.

The chain uses TRBV6-5 and TRBJ1-2, with 10 positions matching TRBD1. The germline V gene has CDR1 MNHEY and CDR2 SVGAGI. After removal of 5 bases from V and 3 bases from J, the junction contained 6 bases not matched to a gene. The CDR3 is made up of 15 amino acids. CDR3: CASSPRDRGDYGYTF. The CDR3, as DNA: TGTGCCAGCAGTCCCCGGGACAGGGGAGACTATGGCTACACCTTC.

The gene calls are TRBV9 and TRBJ2-2; D unclear. V was cut by 0 bases and J by 7 bases, with 13 bases left in between. Germline V CDR1 and CDR2: SGDLS, YYNGEE. The CDR3 runs to 15 residues. The CDR3 bases are TGTGCCAGCAGCGTAGCCCCGGGTGTCATCGGGGAGCTGTTTTTT. This gives the protein CASSVAPGVIGELFF.

This clone has more than one count but fewer than ten. This chain uses TRBV21-1 with TRBJ1-2; the table's D gene call, TRBD1, was not cross checked with the DNA. TRBV21-1 corresponds to a pseudogene. The CDR3 spans 15 residues. The CDR3 coding sequence is TGTGCCAGCAGCCCCCCCGACAGGGAACTAGTTTGCTACACCTTC. Translated, it gives CASSPPDRELVCYTF.

This clone came up once. The V and J genes are TRBV7-3 and TRBJ2-4; 9 nucleotides line up with TRBD1. The trim removed 5 bases at V and 7 bases at J, leaving 12 bases unmatched. In germline, CDR1 is SGHTA, CDR2 FQGTGA. This CDR3 region has 16 residues. CDR3 sequence reads: CASSQGPGTGNNIQYF. As DNA, the CDR3 is TGTGCCAGCAGCCAGGGCCCCGGGACAGGGAATAACATTCAGTACTTC. The variable domain in full, completed from reference TRBV7-3 and TRBJ2-4, reads GAGVSQTPSNKVTEKGKYVELRCDPISGHTALYWYRQSLGQGPEFLIYFQGTGAADDSGLPNDRFFAVRPEGSVSTLKIQRTERGDSAVYLCASSQGPGTGNNIQYFGAGTRLSVL.

This rearrangement joins TRBV12-3 or TRBV12-4 to TRBJ1-2; TRBD1 is a possible D gene (5 bases). The CDR3 has 13 residues. Trimming pared 4 bases from V and 4 bases from J, leaving 10 bases between. The DNA of the CDR3 is TGTGCCAGCAGTTATCAGGGTATCTATGGCTACACCTTC. As protein: CASSYQGIYGYTF.

The chain couples TRBV3-1 (or the pseudogene TRBV3-2) to TRBJ2-1; D is uncertain. The length of the CDR3 is 14 residues. In germline, CDR1 is LGHDT, CDR2 YNNKEL (reference sequence). Trimming shortened V by 2 bases and J by 5 bases, and 10 bases separated the two germline ends. CDR3 sequence (DNA): TGTGCCAGCAGCCAAATACACCGGGACAATGAGCAGTTCTTC. Translation: CASSQIHRDNEQFF.

This chain uses TRBV28 with TRBJ2-7; D unclear. The length of the CDR3 is 12 residues. CDR1 and CDR2 from the germline V gene are MDHEN and SYDVKM. The ends were cut back, 2 bases at V and 5 bases at J, with 7 bases in the middle. The CDR3 spells CASSLNFNEQYF. DNA for the CDR3: TGTGCCAGCAGTTTAAATTTTAACGAGCAGTACTTC.

V gene TRBV7-3 combines with J gene TRBJ2-1, with TRBD2 matching 7 bases. The CDR3 has 15 residues. V was clipped by 2 bases and J by 0 bases; unmatched bases: 1. Germline loops: CDR1 SGHTA, CDR2 FQGTGA. The CDR3 bases are TGTGCCAGCAGCTTACTAGCGGACTCCTACAATGAGCAGTTCTTC. Its protein product is CASSLLADSYNEQFF.

CDR3 protein: CASSLKFRGRGQETQYF. CDR3 sequence (DNA): TGTGCCAGCAGCTTAAAGTTTCGGGGGAGGGGGCAAGAGACCCAGTACTTC. The V gene is TRBV7-2, the J gene TRBJ2-5, with a possible D match to TRBD2 (7 bases). The CDR3 totals 17 residues. Trimming took off 2 bases at V and 2 bases at J, with 18 bases between the two ends. The germline CDR1 and CDR2 sequences are SGHTA and FQGNSA.

V is TRBV11-2 and J is TRBJ2-5; 7 positions agree with TRBD2. Germline values: CDR1 SGHAT, CDR2 FQNNGV. CDR3 length: 14 residues. The trim removed 3 bases at V and 2 bases at J, leaving 3 bases unmatched. The CDR3 nucleotides are TGTGCCAGCAGCTTTTCCGGGGGGCAAGAGACCCAGTACTTC. This encodes CASSFSGGQETQYF.

The chain employs TRBV6-5 and TRBJ2-2, with 7 bases lining up with TRBD2. The CDR3 totals 14 residues. From germline, CDR1 is MNHEY and CDR2 SVGAGI. The V gene end was trimmed by 5 bases and the J gene end by 8 bases; junction bases not matched to a gene: 8. Written as DNA, the CDR3 is TGTGCCAGCAGTCCTTGGGGGGGGAGTGGGGAGCTGTTTTTT. Residues: CASSPWGGSGELFF.

The rearrangement uses TRBV29-1 and TRBJ2-5; the match to TRBD2 covers 9 bases. V shed 4 bases and J 5 bases; nucleotides not matched to a gene: 17. Looked up from germline, CDR1 is SQVTM and CDR2 is ANQGSEA. CDR3 length: 17 amino acids. The CDR3 here is CSVGWSGLSGRVETQYF. The CDR3 region has the DNA TGCAGCGTTGGTTGGTCAGGCCTTAGCGGGAGAGTGGAGACCCAGTACTTC.

This chain connects TRBV7-2 to TRBJ1-4, with 8 bases identical to TRBD1. V dropped 5 bases and J dropped 11; count of bases not matched to a gene: 13. CDR1 and CDR2 from the germline V gene are SGHTA and FQGNSA. The length of the CDR3 is 15 residues. CDR3 DNA sequence: TGTGCCAGCAGCCCCCGATTGACAGGGGTAGGGAAACTGTTTTTT. This encodes CASSPRLTGVGKLFF. The whole variable domain, filled in from reference TRBV7-2 and TRBJ1-4, reads GAGVSQSPSNKVTEKGKDVELRCDPISGHTALYWYRQSLGQGLEFLIYFQGNSAPDKSGLPSDRFSAERTGGSVSTLTIQRTQQEDSAVYLCASSPRLTGVGKLFFGSGTQLSVL.

The chain links TRBV10-3 to TRBJ2-4; 12 bases match TRBD2. The CDR3 extends over 15 amino acids. Germline V CDR1 and CDR2: ENHRY, SYGVKD. The ends lost 2 bases at V and 8 bases at J; junction bases unmatched: 4. The CDR3 loop is CAISETSGGMDIQYF. CDR3 coding DNA: TGTGCCATCAGTGAGACTAGCGGGGGGATGGACATTCAGTACTTC.

V gene TRBV4-1 combines with J gene TRBJ2-2; 10 bases are a match to TRBD1. The germline CDR1 and CDR2 sequences are MGHRA and YSYEKL. The trim removed 3 bases at V and 5 bases at J, leaving 3 bases unmatched. The CDR3 loop spans 15 amino acids. CDR3 bases: TGCGCCAGCAGCCACGGACAGGGGGTTACCGGGGAGCTGTTTTTT. Translated: CASSHGQGVTGELFF.

The chain employs TRBV20-1 and TRBJ2-6, with unresolved D. V shed 3 bases and J shed 4 bases, with 16 bases lying between them. The CDR3 has 16 residues. Germline V gives CDR1 DFQATT, CDR2 SNEGSKA (reference sequence). As DNA, the CDR3 is TGCAGTGCTAGTCAACGTGAGGCAGTCGGGGCCAACGTCCTGACTTTC. As protein: CSASQREAVGANVLTF.

The chain joins TRBV7-9 to TRBJ2-3; D is perhaps TRBD2 (6 bases). Trimming removed 1 base from V and 3 bases from J, with 11 bases in between. The CDR3 length is 15 residues. Germline V gene lookup returns CDR1 SEHNR and CDR2 FQNEAQ (reference sequence). CDR3 nucleotides: TGTGCCAGCAGCTTAGGGGGAGGACGTACAGATACGCAGTATTTT. Encoded protein: CASSLGGGRTDTQYF.